This entry concerns a single T cell receptor (beta chain). This CDR3 has 13 amino acids. Germline V gene sequence: CDR1 SNHLY, CDR2 FYNNEI. V gave up 6 bases and J gave up 2 bases; unmatched junction bases: 4. Participant age was roughly 18 to 95 years, and participants resided in roughly 25 US areas. This specimen belongs to a study of blood T cell repertoires in COVID-19. For the study at large: T cells, B-cell-depleted T cells, or PBMCs provided the cDNA or gDNA that served as material.

Under the authors' procedure: Cell counts per sample came from amplifying reference gene primers. Libraries were prepared by immunoSEQ multiplex PCR; TCRdb keeps only in-frame clonotypes and omits some of them. The V and J calls and the clone size are those of that table, but D and trimming were determined from the DNA. The repertoire holds hundreds of thousands of clones, with 80% to 90% as singletons. The chain has TRBV2 and TRBJ2-7, with TRBD1 matching over 7 bases. The source of this sequence is a man under 40 who had recovered from COVID-19. Material: PBMCs or T cells enriched from blood (not recorded which). CDR3 bases: TGTGCCAGCAGAGTGACAGGGACCTACGAGCAGTACTTC. Translating gives CASRVTGTYEQYF.